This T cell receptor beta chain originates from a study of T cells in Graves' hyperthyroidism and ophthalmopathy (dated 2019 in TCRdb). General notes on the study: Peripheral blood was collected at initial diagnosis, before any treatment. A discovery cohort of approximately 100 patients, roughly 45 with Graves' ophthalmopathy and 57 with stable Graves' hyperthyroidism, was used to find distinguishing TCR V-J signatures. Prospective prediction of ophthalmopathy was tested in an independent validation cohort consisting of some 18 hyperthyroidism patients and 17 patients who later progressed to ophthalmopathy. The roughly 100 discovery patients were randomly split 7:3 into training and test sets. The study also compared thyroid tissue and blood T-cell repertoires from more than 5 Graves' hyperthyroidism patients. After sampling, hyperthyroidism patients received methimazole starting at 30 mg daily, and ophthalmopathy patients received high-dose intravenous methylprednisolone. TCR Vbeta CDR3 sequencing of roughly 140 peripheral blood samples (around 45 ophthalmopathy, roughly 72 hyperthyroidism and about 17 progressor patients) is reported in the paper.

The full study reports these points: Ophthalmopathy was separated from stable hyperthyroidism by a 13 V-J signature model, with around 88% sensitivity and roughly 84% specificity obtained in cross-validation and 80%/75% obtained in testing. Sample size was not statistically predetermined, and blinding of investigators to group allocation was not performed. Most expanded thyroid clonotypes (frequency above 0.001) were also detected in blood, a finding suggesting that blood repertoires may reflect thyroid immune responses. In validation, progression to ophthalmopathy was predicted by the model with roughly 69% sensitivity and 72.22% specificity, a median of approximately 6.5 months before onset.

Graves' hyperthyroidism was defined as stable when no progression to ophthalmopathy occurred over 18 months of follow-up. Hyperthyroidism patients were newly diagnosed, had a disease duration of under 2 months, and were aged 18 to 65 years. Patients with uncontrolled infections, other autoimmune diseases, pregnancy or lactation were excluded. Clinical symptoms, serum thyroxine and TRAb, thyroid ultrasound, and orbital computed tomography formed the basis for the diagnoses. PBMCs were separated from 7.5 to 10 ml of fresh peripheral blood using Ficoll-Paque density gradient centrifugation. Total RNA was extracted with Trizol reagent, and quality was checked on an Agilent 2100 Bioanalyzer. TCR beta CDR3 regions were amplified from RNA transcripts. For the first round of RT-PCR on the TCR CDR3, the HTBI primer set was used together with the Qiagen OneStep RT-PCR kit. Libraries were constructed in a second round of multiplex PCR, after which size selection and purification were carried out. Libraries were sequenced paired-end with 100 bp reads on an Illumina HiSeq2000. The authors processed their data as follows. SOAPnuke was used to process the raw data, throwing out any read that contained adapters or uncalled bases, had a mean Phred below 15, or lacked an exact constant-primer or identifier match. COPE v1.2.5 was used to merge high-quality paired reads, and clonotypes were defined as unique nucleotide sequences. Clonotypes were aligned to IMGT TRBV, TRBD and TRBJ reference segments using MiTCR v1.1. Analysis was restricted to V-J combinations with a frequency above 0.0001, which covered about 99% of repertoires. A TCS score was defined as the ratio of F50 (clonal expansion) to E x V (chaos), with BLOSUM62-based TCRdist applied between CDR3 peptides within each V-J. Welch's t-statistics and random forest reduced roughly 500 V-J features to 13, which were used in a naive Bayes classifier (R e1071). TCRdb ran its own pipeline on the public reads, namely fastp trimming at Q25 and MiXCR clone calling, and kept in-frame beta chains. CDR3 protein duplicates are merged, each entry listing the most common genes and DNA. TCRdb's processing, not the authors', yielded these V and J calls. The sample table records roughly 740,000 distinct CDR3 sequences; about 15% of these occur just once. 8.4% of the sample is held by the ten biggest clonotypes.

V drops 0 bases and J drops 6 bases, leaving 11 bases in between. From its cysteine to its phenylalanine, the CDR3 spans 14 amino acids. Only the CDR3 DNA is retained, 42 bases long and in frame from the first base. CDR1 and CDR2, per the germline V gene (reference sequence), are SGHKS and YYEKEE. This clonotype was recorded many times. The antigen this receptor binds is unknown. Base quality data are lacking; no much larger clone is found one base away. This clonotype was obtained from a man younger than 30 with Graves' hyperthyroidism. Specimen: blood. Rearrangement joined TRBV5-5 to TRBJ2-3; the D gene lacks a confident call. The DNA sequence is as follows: TGTGCCAGCAGCTTGGCCCCGGGCGTCGATACGCAGTATTTT. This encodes CASSLAPGVDTQYF.